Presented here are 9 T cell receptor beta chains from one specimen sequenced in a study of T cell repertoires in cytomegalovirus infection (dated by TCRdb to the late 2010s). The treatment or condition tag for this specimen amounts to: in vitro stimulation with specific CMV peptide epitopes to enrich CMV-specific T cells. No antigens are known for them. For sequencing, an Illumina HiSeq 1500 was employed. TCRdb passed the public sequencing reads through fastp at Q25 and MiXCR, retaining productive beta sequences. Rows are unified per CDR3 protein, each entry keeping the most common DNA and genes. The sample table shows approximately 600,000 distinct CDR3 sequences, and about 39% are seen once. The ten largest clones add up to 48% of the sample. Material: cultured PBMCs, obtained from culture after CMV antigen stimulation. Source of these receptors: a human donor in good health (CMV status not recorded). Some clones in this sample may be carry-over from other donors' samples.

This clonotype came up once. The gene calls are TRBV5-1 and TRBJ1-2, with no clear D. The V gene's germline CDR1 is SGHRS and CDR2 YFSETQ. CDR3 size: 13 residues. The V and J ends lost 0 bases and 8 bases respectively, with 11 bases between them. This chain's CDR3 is CASSLEQVGGYTF. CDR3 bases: TGCGCCAGCAGCTTGGAGCAGGTTGGCGGCTACACCTTC.

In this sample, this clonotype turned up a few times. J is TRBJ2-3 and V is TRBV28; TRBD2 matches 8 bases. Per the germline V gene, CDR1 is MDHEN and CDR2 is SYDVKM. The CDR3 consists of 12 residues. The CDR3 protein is CAAGVVEDTQYF. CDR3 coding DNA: TGTGCAGCGGGAGTGGTGGAAGATACGCAGTATTTT.

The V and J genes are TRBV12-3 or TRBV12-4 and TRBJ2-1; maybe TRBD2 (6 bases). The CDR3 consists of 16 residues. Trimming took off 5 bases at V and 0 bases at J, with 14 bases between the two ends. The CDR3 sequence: CASSPAGIDSYNEQFF. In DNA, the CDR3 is TGTGCCAGCAGTCCTGCGGGGATCGACTCCTACAATGAGCAGTTCTTC.

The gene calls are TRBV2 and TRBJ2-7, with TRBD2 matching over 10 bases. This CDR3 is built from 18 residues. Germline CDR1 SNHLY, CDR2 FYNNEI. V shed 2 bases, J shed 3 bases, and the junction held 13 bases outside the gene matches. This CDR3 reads CASSERLAGVIRGYEQYF. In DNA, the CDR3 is TGTGCCAGCAGTGAAAGGCTAGCGGGAGTAATCCGGGGCTACGAGCAGTACTTC.

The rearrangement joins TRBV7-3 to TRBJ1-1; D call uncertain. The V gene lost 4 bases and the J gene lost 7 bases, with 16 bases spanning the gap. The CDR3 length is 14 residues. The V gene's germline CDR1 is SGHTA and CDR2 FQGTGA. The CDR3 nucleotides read TGTGCCAGCAGCTCATATCCCCTTAGGGATGAAGCTTTCTTT. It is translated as CASSSYPLRDEAFF.

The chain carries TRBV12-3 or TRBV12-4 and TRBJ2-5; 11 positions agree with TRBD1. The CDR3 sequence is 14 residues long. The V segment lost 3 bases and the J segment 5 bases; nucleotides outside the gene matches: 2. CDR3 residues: CASSLWDRGETQYF. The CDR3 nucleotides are TGTGCCAGCAGTTTGTGGGACAGGGGGGAGACCCAGTACTTC.

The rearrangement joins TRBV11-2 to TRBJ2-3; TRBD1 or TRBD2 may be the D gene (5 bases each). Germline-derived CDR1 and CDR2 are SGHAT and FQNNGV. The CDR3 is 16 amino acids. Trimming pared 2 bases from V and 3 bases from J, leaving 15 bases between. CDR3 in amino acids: CASSLKPFGGTDTQYF. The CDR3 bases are TGTGCCAGCAGCTTAAAGCCGTTTGGGGGAACAGATACGCAGTATTTT.

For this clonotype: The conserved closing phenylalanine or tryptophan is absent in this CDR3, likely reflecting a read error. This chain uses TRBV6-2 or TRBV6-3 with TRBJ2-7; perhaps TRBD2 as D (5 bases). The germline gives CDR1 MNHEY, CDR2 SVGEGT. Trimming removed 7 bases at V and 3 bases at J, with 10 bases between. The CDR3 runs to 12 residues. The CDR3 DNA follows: TGTGCCAGCAAGCTACGGGGCTACGAGCAGTACCTC. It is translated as CASKLRGYEQYL.

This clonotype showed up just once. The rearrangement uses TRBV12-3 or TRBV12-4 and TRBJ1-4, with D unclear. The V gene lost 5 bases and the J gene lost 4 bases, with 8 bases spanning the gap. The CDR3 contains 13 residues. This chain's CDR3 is CASSTRGNEKLFF. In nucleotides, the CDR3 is TGTGCCAGCAGTACGCGTGGTAATGAAAAACTGTTTTTT.